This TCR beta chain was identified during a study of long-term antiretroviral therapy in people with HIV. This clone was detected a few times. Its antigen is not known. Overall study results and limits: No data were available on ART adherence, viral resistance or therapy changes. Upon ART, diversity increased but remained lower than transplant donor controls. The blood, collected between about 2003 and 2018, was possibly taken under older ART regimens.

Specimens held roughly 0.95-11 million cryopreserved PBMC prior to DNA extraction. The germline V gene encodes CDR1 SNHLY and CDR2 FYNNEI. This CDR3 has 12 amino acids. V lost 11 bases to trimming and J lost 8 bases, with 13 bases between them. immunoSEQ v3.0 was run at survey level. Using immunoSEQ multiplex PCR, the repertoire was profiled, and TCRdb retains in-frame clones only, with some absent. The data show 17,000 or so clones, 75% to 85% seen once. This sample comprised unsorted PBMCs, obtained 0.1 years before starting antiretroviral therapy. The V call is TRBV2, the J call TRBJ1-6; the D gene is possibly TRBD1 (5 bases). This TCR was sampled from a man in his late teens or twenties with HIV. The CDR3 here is CADAREDSPLHF. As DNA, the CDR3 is TGTGCCGACGCCAGGGAAGATTCACCCCTCCACTTT. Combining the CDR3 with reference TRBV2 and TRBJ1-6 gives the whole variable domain EPEVTQTPSHQVTQMGQEVILRCVPISNHLYFYWYRQILGQKVEFLVSFYNNEISEKSEIFDDQFSVERPDGSNFTLKIRSTKLEDSAMYFCADAREDSPLHFGNGTRLTVT.